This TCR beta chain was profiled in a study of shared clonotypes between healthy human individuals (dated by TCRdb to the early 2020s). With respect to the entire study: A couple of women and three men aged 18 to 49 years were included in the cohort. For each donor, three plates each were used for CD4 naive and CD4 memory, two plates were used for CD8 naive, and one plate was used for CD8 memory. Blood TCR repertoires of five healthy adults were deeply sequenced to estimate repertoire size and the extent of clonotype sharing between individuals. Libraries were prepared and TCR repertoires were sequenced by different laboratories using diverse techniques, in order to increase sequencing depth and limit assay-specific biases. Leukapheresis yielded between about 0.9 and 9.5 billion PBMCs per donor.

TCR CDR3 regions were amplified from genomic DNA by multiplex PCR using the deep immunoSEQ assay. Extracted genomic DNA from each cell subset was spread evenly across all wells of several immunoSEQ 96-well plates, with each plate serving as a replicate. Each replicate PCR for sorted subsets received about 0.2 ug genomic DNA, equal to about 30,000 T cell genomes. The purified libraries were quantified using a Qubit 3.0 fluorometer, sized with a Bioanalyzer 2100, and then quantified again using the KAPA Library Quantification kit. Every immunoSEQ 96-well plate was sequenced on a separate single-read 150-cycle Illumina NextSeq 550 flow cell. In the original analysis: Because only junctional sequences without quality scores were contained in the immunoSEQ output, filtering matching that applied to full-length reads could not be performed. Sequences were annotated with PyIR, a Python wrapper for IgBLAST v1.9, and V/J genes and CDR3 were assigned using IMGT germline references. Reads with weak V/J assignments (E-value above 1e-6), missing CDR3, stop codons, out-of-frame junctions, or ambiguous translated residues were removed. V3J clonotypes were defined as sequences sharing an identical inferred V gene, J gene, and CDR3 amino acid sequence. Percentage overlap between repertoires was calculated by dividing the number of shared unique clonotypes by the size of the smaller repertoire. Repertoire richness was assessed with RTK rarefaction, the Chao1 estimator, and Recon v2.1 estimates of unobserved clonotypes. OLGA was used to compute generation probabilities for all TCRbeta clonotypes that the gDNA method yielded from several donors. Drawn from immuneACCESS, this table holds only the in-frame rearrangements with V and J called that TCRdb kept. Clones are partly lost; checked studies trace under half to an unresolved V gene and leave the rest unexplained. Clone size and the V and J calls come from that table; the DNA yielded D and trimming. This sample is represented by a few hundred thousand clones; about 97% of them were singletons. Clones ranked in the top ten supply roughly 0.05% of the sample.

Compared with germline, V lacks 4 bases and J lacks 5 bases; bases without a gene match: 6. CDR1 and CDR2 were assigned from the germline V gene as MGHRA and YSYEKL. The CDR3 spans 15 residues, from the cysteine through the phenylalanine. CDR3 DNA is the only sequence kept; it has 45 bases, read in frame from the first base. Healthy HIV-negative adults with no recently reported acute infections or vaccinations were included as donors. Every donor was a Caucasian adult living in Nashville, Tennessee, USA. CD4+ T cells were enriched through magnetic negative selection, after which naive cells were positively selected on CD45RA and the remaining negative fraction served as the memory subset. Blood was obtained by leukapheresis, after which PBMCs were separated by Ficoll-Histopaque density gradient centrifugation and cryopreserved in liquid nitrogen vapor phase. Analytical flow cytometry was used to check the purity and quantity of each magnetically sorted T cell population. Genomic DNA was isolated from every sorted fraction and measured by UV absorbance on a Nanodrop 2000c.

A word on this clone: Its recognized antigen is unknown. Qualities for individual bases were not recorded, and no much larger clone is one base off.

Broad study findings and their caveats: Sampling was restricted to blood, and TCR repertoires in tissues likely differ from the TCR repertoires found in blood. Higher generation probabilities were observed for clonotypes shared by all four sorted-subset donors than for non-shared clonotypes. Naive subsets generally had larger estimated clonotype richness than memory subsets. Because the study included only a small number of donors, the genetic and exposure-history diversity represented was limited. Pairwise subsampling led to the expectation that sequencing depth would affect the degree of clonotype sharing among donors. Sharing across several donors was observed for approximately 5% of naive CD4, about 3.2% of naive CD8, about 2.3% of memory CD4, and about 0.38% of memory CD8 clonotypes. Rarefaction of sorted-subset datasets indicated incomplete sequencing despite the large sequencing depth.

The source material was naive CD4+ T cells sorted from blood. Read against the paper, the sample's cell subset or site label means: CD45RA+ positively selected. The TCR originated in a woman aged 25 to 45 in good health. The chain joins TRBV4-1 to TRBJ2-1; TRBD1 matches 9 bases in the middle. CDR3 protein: CASSPGTGRNNEQFF. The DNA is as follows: TGCGCCAGCAGCCCAGGGACAGGGAGAAACAATGAGCAGTTCTTC.